These 25 T cell receptor beta chains were all obtained from the same sample, sequenced in a study of T-cell memory formation after mild COVID-19. Each CDR3 protein is one row after TCRdb ran MiXCR on the 5' RACE reads. The sample shows 450,000 to 650,000 distinct CDR3 sequences, under 20% of them seen only once. The sample consisted of PBMCs or a T cell subset sorted from them (not recorded which). These receptors originate from an adult woman who had mild COVID-19 (a few samples of this study predate the infection). Cell type and time point are not known.

J is TRBJ1-4 and V is TRBV6-5; 7 bases line up with TRBD1. Germline V gene lookup returns CDR1 MNHEY and CDR2 SVGAGI. The CDR3 is 14 residues long. V lost 6 bases and J lost 7; bases outside the gene matches: 8. CDR3 sequence: CASRHEGASEKLFF. In nucleotides, the CDR3 is TGTGCCAGCAGGCACGAGGGGGCTAGTGAAAAACTGTTTTTT.

The DNA for the CDR3 is TGCGCCAGCAGCGCCTTTGCGGGGGGGACCTACGAGCAGTACTTC. Amino acids: CASSAFAGGTYEQYF. The V and J genes are TRBV5-1 and TRBJ2-7; 9 bases match TRBD2. The CDR3 spans 15 residues. The V segment lost 4 bases and the J segment 2 bases; nucleotides outside the gene matches: 7. Per the germline V gene, CDR1 is SGHRS and CDR2 is YFSETQ.

This clonotype appeared a few times. The rearrangement uses TRBV15 and TRBJ2-3; D is tentatively TRBD1 or TRBD2 (5 bases each). V shed 0 bases and J shed 2 bases, with 15 bases lying between them. Germline-derived CDR1 and CDR2 are LNHNV and YYDKDF (reference sequence). This CDR3 contains 17 residues. DNA of the CDR3: TGTGCCACCAGCAGAGAGAGGGGAAGTCCCCCCACAGATACGCAGTATTTT. It is translated as CATSRERGSPPTDTQYF.

Ten or more counts support this clonotype. V gene TRBV7-9 combines with J gene TRBJ2-4; D is perhaps TRBD2 (6 bases). This CDR3 has 19 residues. With 5 bases removed from V and 8 bases from J, the gap between germline ends came to 31 bases. Germline V gives CDR1 SEHNR, CDR2 FQNEAQ (reference sequence). CDR3 in DNA: TGTGCCAGCAGCGCGGTGTTCTCCTTCATCGGGAGATCCGGGGACATTCAGTACTTC. The encoded protein is CASSAVFSFIGRSGDIQYF.

This chain connects TRBV7-9 to TRBJ2-2; D remains unclear. Germline assignment: CDR1 SEHNR and CDR2 FQNEAQ (reference sequence). The CDR3 has 14 residues. V lost 1 base and J 3 bases, leaving 6 bases between the germline ends. The CDR3 region is CASSLDVDTGELFF. CDR3 in DNA: TGTGCCAGCAGCTTAGATGTGGACACCGGGGAGCTGTTTTTT.

J is TRBJ2-7 and V is TRBV3-1; D is unclear. Germline assignment: CDR1 LGHDT and CDR2 YNNKEL (reference sequence). Trimming left V 7 bases short and J 0 bases short, with 10 bases between. The CDR3 is made up of 13 amino acids. This CDR3 is CASIPEISYEQYF. The CDR3 DNA reads TGTGCCAGCATCCCCGAGATCTCCTACGAGCAGTACTTC.

The V call is TRBV11-2, the J call TRBJ1-4; D is unclear. With 2 bases removed from V and 10 bases from J, the gap between germline ends came to 14 bases. Germline V CDR1 and CDR2: SGHAT, FQNNGV. CDR3 length: 14 amino acids. The CDR3 protein is CASSLQAGVGKLFF. The CDR3 coding sequence is TGTGCCAGCAGCTTACAGGCCGGAGTTGGAAAACTGTTTTTT. The whole variable domain, filled in from reference TRBV11-2 and TRBJ1-4, reads EAGVAQSPRYKIIEKRQSVAFWCNPISGHATLYWYQQILGQGPKLLIQFQNNGVVDDSQLPKDRFSAERLKGVDSTLKIQPAKLEDSAVYLCASSLQAGVGKLFFGSGTQLSVL.

The rearrangement links TRBV7-8 to TRBJ2-4, with 10 nucleotides matching TRBD2. Germline V CDR1 and CDR2: SGHVS, FQNEAQ. The CDR3 contains 15 residues. With V trimmed by 3 bases and J by 9 bases, 8 bases remained unmatched. The CDR3 bases are TGTGCCAGCAGCTTTCTATCCGGGACTAGCGTCATTCAGTACTTC. Translated: CASSFLSGTSVIQYF. The entire variable domain, with the rest obtained from reference TRBV7-8 and TRBJ2-4, is as follows: GAGVSQSPRYKVAKRGQDVALRCDPISGHVSLFWYQQALGQGPEFLTYFQNEAQLDKSGLPSDRFFAERPEGSVSTLKIQRTQQEDSAVYLCASSFLSGTSVIQYFGAGTRLSVL.

The V gene is TRBV7-9, the J gene TRBJ2-6, with D perhaps matching TRBD1 (6 bases). Trimming pared 5 bases from V and 1 base from J, leaving 15 bases between. The CDR3 runs 17 residues. CDR1 is SEHNR, CDR2 FQNEAQ, per germline (reference sequence). The CDR3 coding sequence is TGTGCCAGCAGCATGACAGGTGATAGTTCTGGGGCCAACGTCCTGACTTTC. Translating gives CASSMTGDSSGANVLTF.

This chain links TRBV27 with TRBJ1-2; TRBD1 matches 7 bases. J lost 0 bases, V lost 5 bases, and 3 bases had no gene match. This CDR3 region has 14 residues. Germline loops: CDR1 MNHEY, CDR2 SMNVEV (reference sequence). The CDR3 coding sequence is TGTGCCAGCAGTCTACAGGGGCCTAACTATGGCTACACCTTC. Encoded protein: CASSLQGPNYGYTF.

Only a few counts were recorded for this clonotype. The CDR3 DNA follows: TGCAGTGCTAGAGAACGGATGGACTACAATGAGCAGTTCTTC. It translates to CSARERMDYNEQFF. This chain links TRBV20-1 with TRBJ2-1; D is unresolved. CDR1 and CDR2 from the germline V gene are DFQATT and SNEGSKA (reference sequence). The CDR3 sequence is 14 residues long. V lost 0 bases and J 3 bases, leaving 9 bases between the germline ends.

This clonotype appeared a few times. The genes are TRBV20-1 and TRBJ2-7, with 8 bases aligning to TRBD1. Germline assignment: CDR1 DFQATT and CDR2 SNEGSKA (reference sequence). The CDR3 runs to 16 residues. V was clipped by 3 bases and J by 3 bases; unmatched bases: 13. CDR3 region: CSARDPEGTGLYEQYF. CDR3 nucleotides: TGCAGTGCTAGGGATCCTGAGGGGACAGGTCTCTACGAGCAGTACTTC.

The chain combines TRBV18 with TRBJ1-5; no firm D call. Germline V gene sequence: CDR1 KGHSH, CDR2 LQKENI. Trimming shortened V by 3 bases and J by 0 bases, and 12 bases separated the two germline ends. The CDR3 consists of 16 residues. CDR3 sequence: CASSPVQTLSNQPQHF. CDR3 bases: TGTGCCAGCTCACCGGTGCAGACTCTTAGCAATCAGCCCCAGCATTTT.

This clonotype was seen repeatedly, ten times or more. The chain has TRBV27 and TRBJ2-7, with 10 bases matching TRBD1. Germline trimming cut 4 bases from V and 6 bases from J; bases unmatched to any gene: 9. In germline, CDR1 is MNHEY, CDR2 SMNVEV (reference sequence). The CDR3 extends over 15 amino acids. The CDR3 spells CASSSAGTGVSEQYF. As DNA, the CDR3 is TGTGCCAGCAGTTCCGCCGGGACAGGGGTTTCCGAGCAGTACTTC.

This clonotype was counted only a few times. The CDR3, as DNA: TGTGCCAGCAGCTTGACAAGCGCTAACTATGGCTACACCTTC. It yields the protein CASSLTSANYGYTF. The chain employs TRBV5-4 and TRBJ1-2; D uncertain. The germline CDR1 and CDR2 sequences are SGHNT and YYREEE (reference sequence). The CDR3 sequence is 14 residues long. The V end was cut by 1 base, the J end by 0 bases, with 7 bases between.

The chain is built from TRBV19 and TRBJ2-1, with 9 bases aligning to TRBD2. J gave up 10 bases and V 4 bases, and 20 bases lay outside the gene matches. The germline CDR1 and CDR2 sequences are LNHDA and SQIVND (reference sequence). The CDR3 is made up of 18 amino acids. Here the CDR3 reads CASSSWREGQGRIEEQFF. The CDR3 bases are TGTGCCAGTAGTAGCTGGCGGGAGGGCCAAGGTAGAATCGAGGAGCAGTTCTTC.

This clonotype was counted many times. This rearrangement joins TRBV7-2 to TRBJ2-3; 13 positions agree with TRBD2. V lost 4 bases, J lost 7 bases, and 11 bases stayed unmatched. The CDR3 consists of 17 residues. From germline, CDR1 is SGHTA and CDR2 FQGNSA. The DNA for the CDR3 is TGTGCCAGCAGCTCCAGACTAGCGGGAGGCGGGAGGAATACGCAGTATTTT. Its translation is CASSSRLAGGGRNTQYF.

This clonotype was seen only a few times. The rearrangement uses TRBV2 and TRBJ2-3, with 10 bases aligning to TRBD2. This CDR3 is built from 15 residues. CDR1 and CDR2 from the germline V gene are SNHLY and FYNNEI. V lost 6 bases and J lost 4; bases outside the gene matches: 7. The CDR3 protein is CASRASSGSPDTQYF. The CDR3 DNA reads as TGTGCCAGCAGGGCATCTAGCGGGAGTCCAGATACGCAGTATTTT.

This clonotype showed up just a few times. The chain uses TRBV5-1 and TRBJ2-7; 7 bases agree with TRBD1. This CDR3 is 13 amino acids long. J lost 3 bases, V lost 4 bases, and 4 bases had no gene match. CDR1 SGHRS and CDR2 YFSETQ come from the germline V gene. CDR3 DNA: TGCGCCAGCAGCGTATACAGGGGCTACGAGCAGTACTTC. Translated, it gives CASSVYRGYEQYF. Full variable domain (missing parts from reference TRBV5-1 and TRBJ2-7): KAGVTQTPRYLIKTRGQQVTLSCSPISGHRSVSWYQQTPGQGLQFLFEYFSETQRNKGNFPGRFSGRQFSNSRSEMNVSTLELGDSALYLCASSVYRGYEQYFGPGTRLTVT.

The rearrangement joins TRBV5-1 to TRBJ2-7, with D unresolved. The CDR3 length is 13 residues. Per germline, CDR1 SGHRS and CDR2 YFSETQ. V was cut by 2 bases and J by 5 bases, with 11 bases left in between. DNA of the CDR3: TGCGCCAGCAGCTTAGTTCCAATTGACGAGCAGTACTTC. This translates into CASSLVPIDEQYF.

This chain connects TRBV6-6 to TRBJ1-1, with 8 bases matching TRBD1. This CDR3 has 14 amino acids. Losses at the gene ends were 0 bases for V and 7 bases for J; bases not matched to a gene: 4. Germline V gives CDR1 MNHNY, CDR2 SVGAGI (reference sequence). The CDR3 nucleotides read TGTGCCAGCAGTTACTCCGGACAGGGAGATGAAGCTTTCTTT. The encoded protein is CASSYSGQGDEAFF.

The rearrangement joins TRBV7-3 to TRBJ1-2; D uncertain. The length of the CDR3 is 13 residues. Germline loops: CDR1 SGHTA, CDR2 FQGTGA. The germline V and J ends were trimmed by 6 bases and 8 bases, with 16 bases remaining between them. The CDR3: CASSSGRSSGYTF. The CDR3 region has the DNA TGTGCCAGCAGTTCCGGACGGAGTTCGGGCTACACCTTC.

The chain joins TRBV24-1 to TRBJ1-4; no definite D call. Trimming pared 1 base from V and 14 bases from J, leaving 10 bases between. The CDR3 has 12 amino acids. CDR1 is KGHDR and CDR2 is SFDVKD in the germline V gene. The CDR3 protein is CATSDLLGSLFF. CDR3 in DNA: TGTGCCACCAGTGATTTACTCGGCTCCCTGTTTTTT.

The chain couples TRBV7-6 to TRBJ2-5; D gene uncertain. CDR3 size: 13 residues. Germline CDR1 and CDR2: SGHVS and FNYEAQ. V lost 5 bases to trimming and J lost 3 bases, with 10 bases between them. CDR3 sequence (DNA): TGTGCCAGCAGCCCAAGCTTGGAAGAGACCCAGTACTTC. Its translation is CASSPSLEETQYF. Filled out from reference TRBV7-6 and TRBJ2-5, the complete variable domain reads GAGVSQSPRYKVTKRGQDVALRCDPISGHVSLYWYRQALGQGPEFLTYFNYEAQQDKSGLPNDRFSAERPEGSISTLTIQRTEQRDSAMYRCASSPSLEETQYFGPGTRLLVL.

This chain links TRBV7-3 with TRBJ2-7, with 10 bases aligning to TRBD2. This CDR3 contains 17 residues. Trimming cost V 4 bases and J 3 bases; bases outside gene matches: 12. The germline CDR1 and CDR2 sequences are SGHTA and FQGTGA. The CDR3 protein is CASSSTGPSGSRYEQYF. Here the CDR3 DNA reads TGTGCCAGCAGCTCCACCGGACCTAGCGGGAGTCGCTACGAGCAGTACTTC.